This T cell receptor (beta chain) was sequenced for a study of blood T cell repertoires in COVID-19 (dated by TCRdb to 2018 to 2021). Study-level background: Collaborator samples came from the United States, Italy and Spain and covered acute and convalescent phases of COVID-19. The material from the prospective study consisted of cDNA or gDNA derived from T cells, B-cell-depleted T cells, or PBMCs. Deeply sampled blood TCRbeta repertoires from subjects exposed to, actively infected with, or recovered from COVID-19 were included in the dataset. The repertoires were made available in a free public database intended to serve as a resource for research on the immune response to SARS-CoV-2. The samples were drawn from the first 160 participants of the ongoing ImmuneRACE study and from 1,254 subjects provided by 6 global collaborators. Nearly every sample came with metadata listing a de-identified subject ID, COVID-19 status, age in years and sex. Where available, HLA class I and class II types were obtained from metadata supplied by the sample provider rather than from assay-based typing. Study-wide conclusions, independent of this receptor: How much clinical and demographic metadata was included differed by source and by participant, and the metadata was provided uncurated.

Comment on this clone: Its antigen is still unknown. Nothing much larger sits one base from this clone, and base qualities are not available.

Whole blood was collected in K2EDTA tubes by collaborating institutions according to the institutions' own protocols. Collaborator samples were shipped for TCRbeta analysis as frozen whole blood, isolated PBMCs, or DNA extracted from either sample type. TCRbeta CDR3 regions were amplified from genomic DNA using the immunoSEQ Assay, a bias-controlled multiplex PCR. Regarding the original processing steps: The number of nucleated cells in each sample was estimated from the amplification of reference gene primers within the assay. To quantify the absolute abundance of each unique TCRbeta CDR3 rearrangement, sequence reads were collapsed and filtered. For each sample, productive Simpson clonality was calculated as the square root of Simpson's diversity index across productive rearrangements. Imported from immuneACCESS, the table was reduced by TCRdb to in-frame sequences with V and J called. These copies leave out some clones; in studies compared against another copy, an unresolved V gene accounts for under half, and the cause of the remainder is not known. V and J calls and clone size are copied from that table; D and trimming were computed from the DNA. Recorded for this sample are 85,000 to 100,000 clones; about nine tenths of them occurred a single time. The ten largest make up 25% to 30% of the sample.

The germline V gene (reference sequence) provides CDR1 MNHEY and CDR2 SMNVEV. At the junction V is shortened by 3 bases and J by 4 bases; bases outside the gene matches: 2. The CDR3 sequence holds 14 residues, the cysteine and phenylalanine included. The retained sequence is limited to the CDR3, 42 bases, with the frame set at the first base. This TCR derives from a man in his fifties with active or convalescent COVID-19. The sample taken for sequencing was peripheral blood. The chain is encoded by TRBV27 joined to TRBJ1-5, with 8 middle bases fitting TRBD1. At the DNA level, the sequence is TGTGCCAGCAGTTTGCGACAGGGGAATCAGCCCCAGCATTTT. Its protein product is CASSLRQGNQPQHF.